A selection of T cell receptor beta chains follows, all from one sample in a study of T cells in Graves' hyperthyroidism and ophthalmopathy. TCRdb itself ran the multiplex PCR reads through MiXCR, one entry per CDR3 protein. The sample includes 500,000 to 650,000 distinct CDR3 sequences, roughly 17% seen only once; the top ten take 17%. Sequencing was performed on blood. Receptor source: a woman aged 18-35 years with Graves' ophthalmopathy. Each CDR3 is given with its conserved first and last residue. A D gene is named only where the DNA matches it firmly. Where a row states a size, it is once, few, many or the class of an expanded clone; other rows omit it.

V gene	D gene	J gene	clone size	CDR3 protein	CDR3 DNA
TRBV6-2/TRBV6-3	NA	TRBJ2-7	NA	CASTPRRAYYEQYF	TGTGCCAGCACCCCGAGGCGTGCGTACTACGAGCAGTACTTC
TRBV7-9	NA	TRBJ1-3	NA	CASSLEMTPGNTIYF	TGTGCCAGCAGCTTAGAGATGACTCCTGGAAACACCATATATTTT
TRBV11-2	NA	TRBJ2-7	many	CASNSDFSYEQYF	TGTGCCAGTAACTCGGACTTCTCCTACGAGCAGTACTTC
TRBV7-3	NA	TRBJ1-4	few	CASSPLETTTNEKLFF	TGTGCCAGCAGCCCCCTGGAGACGACCACCAATGAAAAACTGTTTTTT
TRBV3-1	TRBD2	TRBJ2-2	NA	CASSSPGLLAENTGELFF	TGTGCCAGCAGCTCCCCAGGGCTCCTAGCGGAGAACACCGGGGAGCTGTTTTTT
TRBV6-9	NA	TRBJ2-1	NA	CASSYAGMPYNEQFF	TGTGCCAGCAGTTATGCAGGGATGCCCTACAATGAGCAGTTCTTC
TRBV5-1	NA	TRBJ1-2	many	CASSLEGIQLVGYTF	TGCGCCAGCAGCTTGGAAGGGATACAGCTAGTCGGCTACACCTTC
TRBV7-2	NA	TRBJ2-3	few	CASSLGRPPDTQYF	TGTGCCAGCAGCTTAGGCCGCCCCCCAGATACGCAGTATTTT
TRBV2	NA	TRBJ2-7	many	CASRQSYEQYF	TGTGCCAGCAGGCAGAGCTACGAGCAGTACTTC
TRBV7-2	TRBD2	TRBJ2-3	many	CASSSGGSGSTDTQYF	TGTGCCAGCAGCTCCGGTGGTAGCGGGAGCACAGATACGCAGTATTTT
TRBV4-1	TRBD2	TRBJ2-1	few	CASSTTSGSTTYNEQFF	TGCGCCAGCAGCACAACAAGCGGGAGTACAACCTACAATGAGCAGTTCTTC
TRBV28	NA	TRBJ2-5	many	CASSLSKQGSAYF	TGTGCCAGCAGTTTATCTAAACAGGGTTCGGCGTACTTC
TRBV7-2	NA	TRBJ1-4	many	CASSSKRGGNEKLFF	TGTGCCAGCAGCTCTAAAAGGGGGGGAAATGAAAAACTGTTTTTT
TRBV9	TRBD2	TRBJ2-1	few	CASSVSSGTYNEQFF	TGTGCCAGCAGCGTTTCTAGCGGGACTTACAATGAGCAGTTCTTC
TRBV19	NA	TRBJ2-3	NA	CASSIGGPHTDTQYF	TGTGCCAGTAGTATTGGGGGGCCTCACACAGATACGCAGTATTTT
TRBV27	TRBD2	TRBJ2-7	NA	CASSLTGGVRGKQYF	TGTGCCAGCAGTCTCACCGGGGGGGTAAGGGGCAAGCAGTACTTC
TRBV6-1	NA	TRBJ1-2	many	CASSNTAFRDYGYTF	TGTGCCAGCAGCAACACAGCGTTCCGGGACTATGGCTACACCTTC
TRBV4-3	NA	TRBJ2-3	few	CASSQSGTGSDTQYF	TGCGCCAGCAGCCAAAGTGGCACAGGGTCAGATACGCAGTATTTT
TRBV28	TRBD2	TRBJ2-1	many	CASNGGSGNNEQFF	TGTGCCAGCAACGGCGGGAGTGGGAACAATGAGCAGTTCTTC
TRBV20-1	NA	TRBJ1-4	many	CSAREPYGRTNEKLFF	TGCAGTGCTAGAGAGCCCTACGGGCGAACTAATGAAAAACTGTTTTTT
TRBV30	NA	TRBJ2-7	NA	CAWSVVFYEQYF	TGTGCCTGGAGTGTAGTTTTCTACGAGCAGTACTTC
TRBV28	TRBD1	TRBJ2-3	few	CASSQDRGGLGRDTQYF	TGTGCCAGCAGCCAGGACAGGGGAGGTCTAGGCCGAGATACGCAGTATTTT